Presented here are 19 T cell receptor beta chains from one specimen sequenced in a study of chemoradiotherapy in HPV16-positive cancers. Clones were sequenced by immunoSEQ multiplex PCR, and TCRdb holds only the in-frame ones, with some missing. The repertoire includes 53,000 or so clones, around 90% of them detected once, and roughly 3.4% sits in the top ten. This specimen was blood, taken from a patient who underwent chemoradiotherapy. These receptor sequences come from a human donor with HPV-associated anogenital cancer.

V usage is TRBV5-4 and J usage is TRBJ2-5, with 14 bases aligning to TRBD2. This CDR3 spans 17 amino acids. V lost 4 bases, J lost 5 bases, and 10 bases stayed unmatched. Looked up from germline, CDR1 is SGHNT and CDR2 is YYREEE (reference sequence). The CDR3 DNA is TGTGCCAGCAGCCTTAGACTAGCGGGAGGGCCGGGGGAGACCCAGTACTTC. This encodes CASSLRLAGGPGETQYF.

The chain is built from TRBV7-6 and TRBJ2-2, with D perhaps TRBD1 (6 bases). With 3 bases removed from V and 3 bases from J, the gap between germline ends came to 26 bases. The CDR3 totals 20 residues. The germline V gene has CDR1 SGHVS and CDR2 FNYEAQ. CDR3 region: CASSFRPQETGIRDTGELFF. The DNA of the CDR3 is TGTGCCAGCAGCTTCCGTCCCCAGGAAACAGGGATTCGGGACACCGGGGAGCTGTTTTTT.

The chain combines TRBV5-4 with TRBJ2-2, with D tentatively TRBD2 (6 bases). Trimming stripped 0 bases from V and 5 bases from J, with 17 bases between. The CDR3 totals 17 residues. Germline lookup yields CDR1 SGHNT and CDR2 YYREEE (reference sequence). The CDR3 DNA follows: TGTGCCAGCAGCTTGGAAGGTAGGCGCCGGGAGACCGGGGAGCTGTTTTTT. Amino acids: CASSLEGRRRETGELFF.

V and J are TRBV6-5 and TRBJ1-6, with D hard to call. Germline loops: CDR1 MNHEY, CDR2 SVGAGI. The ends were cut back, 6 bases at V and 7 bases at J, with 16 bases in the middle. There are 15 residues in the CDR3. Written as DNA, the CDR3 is TGTGCCAGCAGAGCCCCGGGATCCGGGAATTCACCCCTCCACTTT. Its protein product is CASRAPGSGNSPLHF.

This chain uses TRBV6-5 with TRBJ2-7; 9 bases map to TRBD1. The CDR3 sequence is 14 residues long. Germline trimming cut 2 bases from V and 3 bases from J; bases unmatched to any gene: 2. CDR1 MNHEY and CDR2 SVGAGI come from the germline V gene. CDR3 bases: TGTGCCAGCAGTTACCGACAGGGGGACTACGAGCAGTACTTC. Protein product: CASSYRQGDYEQYF.

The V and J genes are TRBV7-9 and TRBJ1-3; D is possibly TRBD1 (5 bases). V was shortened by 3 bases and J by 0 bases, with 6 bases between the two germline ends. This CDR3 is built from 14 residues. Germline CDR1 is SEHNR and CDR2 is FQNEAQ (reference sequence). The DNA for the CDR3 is TGTGCCAGCAGCTTGGGACTCTCTGGAAACACCATATATTTT. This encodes CASSLGLSGNTIYF.

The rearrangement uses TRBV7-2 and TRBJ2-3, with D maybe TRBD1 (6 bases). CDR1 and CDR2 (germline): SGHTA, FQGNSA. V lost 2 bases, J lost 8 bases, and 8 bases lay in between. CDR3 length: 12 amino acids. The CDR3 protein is CASSLIRGTQYF. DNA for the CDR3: TGTGCCAGCAGCTTAATCAGGGGTACGCAGTATTTT.

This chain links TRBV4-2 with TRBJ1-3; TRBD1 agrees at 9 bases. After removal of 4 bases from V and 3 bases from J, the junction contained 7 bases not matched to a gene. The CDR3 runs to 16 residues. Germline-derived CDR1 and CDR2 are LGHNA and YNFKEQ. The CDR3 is CASSPEDRGGGNTIYF. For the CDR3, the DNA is TGTGCCAGCAGCCCCGAAGACAGGGGGGGTGGAAACACCATATATTTT.

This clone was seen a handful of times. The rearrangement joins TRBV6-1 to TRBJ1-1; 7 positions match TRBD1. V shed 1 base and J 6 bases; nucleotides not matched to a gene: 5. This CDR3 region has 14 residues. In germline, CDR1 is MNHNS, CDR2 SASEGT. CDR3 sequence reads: CASSEVFQGAEAFF. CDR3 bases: TGTGCCAGCAGTGAAGTCTTCCAGGGGGCTGAAGCTTTCTTT.

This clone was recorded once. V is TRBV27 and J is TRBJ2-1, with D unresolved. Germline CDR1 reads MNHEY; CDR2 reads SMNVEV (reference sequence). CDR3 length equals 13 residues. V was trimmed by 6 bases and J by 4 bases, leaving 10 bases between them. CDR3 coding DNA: TGTGCCAGCAGAGCGCTATCATACAATGAGCAGTTCTTC. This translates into CASRALSYNEQFF.

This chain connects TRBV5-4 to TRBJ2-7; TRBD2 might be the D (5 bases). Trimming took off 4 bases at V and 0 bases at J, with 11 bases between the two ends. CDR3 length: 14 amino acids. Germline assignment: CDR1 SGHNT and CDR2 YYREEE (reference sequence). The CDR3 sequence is CASSPDWTSYEQYF. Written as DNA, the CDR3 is TGTGCCAGCAGCCCGGACTGGACCTCCTACGAGCAGTACTTC. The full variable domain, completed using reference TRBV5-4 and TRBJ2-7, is ETGVTQSPTHLIKTRGQQVTLRCSSQSGHNTVSWYQQALGQGPQFIFQYYREEENGRGNFPPRFSGLQFPNYSSELNVNALELDDSALYLCASSPDWTSYEQYFGPGTRLTVT.

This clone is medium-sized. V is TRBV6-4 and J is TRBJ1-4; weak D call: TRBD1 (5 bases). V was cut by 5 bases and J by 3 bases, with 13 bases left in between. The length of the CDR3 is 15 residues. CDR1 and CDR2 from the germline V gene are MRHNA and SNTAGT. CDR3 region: CASSPGLAANEKLFF. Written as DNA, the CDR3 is TGTGCCAGCAGTCCAGGGTTAGCGGCTAATGAAAAACTGTTTTTT.

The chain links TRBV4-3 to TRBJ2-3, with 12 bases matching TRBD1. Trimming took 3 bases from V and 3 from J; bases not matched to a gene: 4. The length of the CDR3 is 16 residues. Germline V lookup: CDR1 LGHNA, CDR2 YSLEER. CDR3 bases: TGCGCCAGCAGCCAGGGGACAGGGGGCGAGACAGATACGCAGTATTTT. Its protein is CASSQGTGGETDTQYF.

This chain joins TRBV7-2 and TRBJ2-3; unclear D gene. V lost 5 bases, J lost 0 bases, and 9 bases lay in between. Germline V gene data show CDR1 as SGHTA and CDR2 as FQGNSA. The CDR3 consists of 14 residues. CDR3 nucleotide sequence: TGTGCCAGCAGCGGGCAGCTAAGCACAGATACGCAGTATTTT. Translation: CASSGQLSTDTQYF.

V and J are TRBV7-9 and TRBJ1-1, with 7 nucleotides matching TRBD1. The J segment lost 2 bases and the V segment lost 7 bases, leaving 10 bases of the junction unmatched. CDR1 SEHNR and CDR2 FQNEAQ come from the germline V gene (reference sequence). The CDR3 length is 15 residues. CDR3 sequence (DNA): TGTGCCAGCAACCCGACAGGGATAGAAAACACTGAAGCTTTCTTT. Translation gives CASNPTGIENTEAFF. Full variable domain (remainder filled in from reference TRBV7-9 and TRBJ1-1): DTGVSQNPRHKITKRGQNVTFRCDPISEHNRLYWYRQTLGQGPEFLTYFQNEAQLEKSRLLSDRFSAERPKGSFSTLEIQRTEQGDSAMYLCASNPTGIENTEAFFGQGTRLTVV.

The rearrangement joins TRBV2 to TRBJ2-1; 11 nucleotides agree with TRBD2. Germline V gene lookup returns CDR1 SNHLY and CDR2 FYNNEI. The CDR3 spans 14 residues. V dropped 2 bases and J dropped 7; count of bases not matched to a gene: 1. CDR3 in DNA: TGTGCCAGCAGTGAATCTAGCGGGAGGAATGAGCAGTTCTTC. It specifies CASSESSGRNEQFF.

The CDR3 loop is CASSPTGVGYGYTF. The CDR3 region has the DNA TGTGCCAGCAGTCCGACCGGGGTAGGCTATGGCTACACCTTC. The gene calls are TRBV27 and TRBJ1-2; no definite D call. Germline-derived CDR1 and CDR2 are MNHEY and SMNVEV (reference sequence). The CDR3 totals 14 residues. Trimming removed 5 bases at V and 4 bases at J, with 14 bases between.

CDR3 bases: TGTGCCAGCAGCTTAGGCGGGACTTCTAATTCACCCCTCCACTTT. It encodes CASSLGGTSNSPLHF. The J gene is TRBJ1-6, the V gene TRBV5-6; possibly TRBD1 for D (5 bases). V was pared by 2 bases and J by 6 bases, with 12 bases between. CDR3 size: 15 residues. Germline V gene sequence: CDR1 SGHDT, CDR2 YYEEEE.

The CDR3 loop is CASSSYSGNTIYF. CDR3 bases: TGTGCCAGCAGCTCCTACTCTGGAAACACCATATATTTT. This chain connects TRBV6-5 to TRBJ1-3; D is ambiguous. This CDR3 is 13 amino acids long. Per germline, CDR1 MNHEY and CDR2 SVGAGI. V was pared by 6 bases and J by 0 bases, with 6 bases between.